The 9 T cell receptor beta chains in this list originate from one sample, sequenced in a study of beta chain features in type 1 diabetes. The authors reverse transcribed all of the isolated RNA, so sequencing captured expressed TCRB transcripts. Sequencing was performed with immunoSEQ multiplex PCR; in TCRdb, only in-frame clones are kept and a portion is missing. The sample includes under 550,000 clones, over 10% of them seen just once. The sample consisted of naive CD4+ T cells from blood. These receptors all come from a woman in her late teens or twenties in good health.

This clone appeared a few times. The chain couples TRBV11-3 to TRBJ2-5; the D is unclear. The ends were cut back, 2 bases at V and 3 bases at J, with 7 bases in the middle. The germline V gene encodes CDR1 SGHNT and CDR2 YENEEA. The CDR3 length is 13 residues. The CDR3 DNA reads TGTGCCAGCAGCTTACGATCCGAAGAGACCCAGTACTTC. As protein: CASSLRSEETQYF.

Only a few counts were recorded for this clone. The chain has TRBV18 and TRBJ2-2; maybe TRBD2 (5 bases). Germline CDR1 KGHSH, CDR2 LQKENI. V lost 4 bases to trimming and J lost 1 base, with 10 bases between them. CDR3 length equals 15 residues. CDR3 sequence (DNA): TGTGCCAGCTCACGGATAGAGGGGAACACCGGGGAGCTGTTTTTT. The encoded protein is CASSRIEGNTGELFF.

The CDR3 loop is CASSQGTSRKNIQYF. For the CDR3, the DNA is TGTGCCAGCAGCCAAGGTACTAGCAGAAAAAACATTCAGTACTTC. The rearrangement links TRBV14 to TRBJ2-4; D possibly corresponds to TRBD2 (6 bases). The CDR3 is made up of 15 amino acids. Germline assignment: CDR1 SGHDN and CDR2 FVKESK. V dropped 1 base and J dropped 4 bases, with 11 bases sitting between them.

The chain carries TRBV15 and TRBJ2-7; 7 bases are shared with TRBD2. The CDR3 has 14 amino acids. J lost 3 bases, V lost 3 bases, and 5 bases had no gene match. In germline, CDR1 is LNHNV, CDR2 YYDKDF (reference sequence). CDR3 sequence reads: CATSRKLASYEQYF. CDR3 bases: TGTGCCACCAGCAGGAAACTAGCGAGCTACGAGCAGTACTTC. Looking up the rest from reference TRBV15 and TRBJ2-7 gives the full variable domain: DAMVIQNPRYQVTQFGKPVTLSCSQTLNHNVMYWYQQKSSQAPKLLFHYYDKDFNNEADTPDNFQSRRPNTSFCFLDIRSPGLGDTAMYLCATSRKLASYEQYFGPGTRLTVT.

This clone was seen only a few times. V usage is TRBV14 and J usage is TRBJ2-1, with 11 bases lining up with TRBD2. CDR1 and CDR2 from the germline V gene are SGHDN and FVKESK. J lost 0 bases, V lost 6 bases, and 7 bases had no gene match. CDR3 length: 17 residues. The CDR3 DNA reads TGTGCCAGCAGTCAACTCACTAGCGGGAGCTCCTACAATGAGCAGTTCTTC. This translates into CASSQLTSGSSYNEQFF.

J is TRBJ1-1 and V is TRBV5-6; D uncertain. Trimming took off 2 bases at V and 5 bases at J, with 4 bases between the two ends. The V gene's germline CDR1 is SGHDT and CDR2 YYEEEE. This CDR3 comprises 11 residues. The CDR3 nucleotides read TGTGCCAGCAGCTTCCAAACTGAAGCTTTCTTT. The encoded protein is CASSFQTEAFF.

The chain joins TRBV4-2 to TRBJ2-5, with D maybe TRBD1 (5 bases). Germline assignment: CDR1 LGHNA and CDR2 YNFKEQ. CDR3 size: 15 residues. V lost 4 bases, J lost 4 bases, and 16 bases lay in between. CDR3 region: CASSRAKPGSETQYF. The CDR3 bases are TGTGCCAGCAGCCGAGCGAAACCAGGGTCAGAGACCCAGTACTTC.

This rearrangement joins TRBV14 to TRBJ2-7; D not resolved. The CDR3 has 14 amino acids. Germline V gives CDR1 SGHDN, CDR2 FVKESK. Trimming removed 0 bases from V and 2 bases from J, with 8 bases in between. The CDR3 region has the DNA TGTGCCAGCAGCCAAGACGGCAGACCCTACGAGCAGTACTTC. The encoded protein is CASSQDGRPYEQYF.

J is TRBJ1-6 and V is TRBV5-4; D not certain. In germline, CDR1 is SGHNT, CDR2 YYREEE (reference sequence). The ends were cut back, 4 bases at V and 0 bases at J, with 14 bases in the middle. This CDR3 contains 17 residues. The CDR3 here is CASSEIPRSSYNSPLHF. CDR3 DNA: TGTGCCAGCAGCGAAATACCCAGGAGCTCCTATAATTCACCCCTCCACTTT.